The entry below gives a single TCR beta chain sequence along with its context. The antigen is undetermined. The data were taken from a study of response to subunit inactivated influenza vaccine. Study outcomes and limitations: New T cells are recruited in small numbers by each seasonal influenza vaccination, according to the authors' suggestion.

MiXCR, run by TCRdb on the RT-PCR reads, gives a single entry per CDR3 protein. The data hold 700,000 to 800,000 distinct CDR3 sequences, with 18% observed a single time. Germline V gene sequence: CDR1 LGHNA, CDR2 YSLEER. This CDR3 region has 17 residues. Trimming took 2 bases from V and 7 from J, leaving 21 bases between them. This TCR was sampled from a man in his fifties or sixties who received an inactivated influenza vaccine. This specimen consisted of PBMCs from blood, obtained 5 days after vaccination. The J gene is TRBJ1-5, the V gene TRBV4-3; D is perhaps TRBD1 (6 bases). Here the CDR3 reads CASSQKYQGRRWQPQHF. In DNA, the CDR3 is TGCGCCAGCAGCCAAAAATATCAGGGGCGCAGGTGGCAGCCCCAGCATTTT.